Following are 2 T cell receptor beta chains from one sample sequenced in a study of blood T cell repertoires in COVID-19. Data came from immunoSEQ multiplex PCR; TCRdb stores just in-frame clones and leaves some out. This sample yields 59,000 or so clones, of which more than 60% are seen a single time; roughly 18% belongs to the top ten. The sample comprised peripheral blood. These receptors all come from a woman between 50 and 59 years old with active or convalescent COVID-19.

This chain uses TRBV6-5 with TRBJ2-7; 9 positions match TRBD1. The CDR3 runs 14 residues. The V gene end was trimmed by 5 bases and the J gene end by 2 bases; junction bases not matched to a gene: 4. CDR1 MNHEY and CDR2 SVGAGI come from the germline V gene. CDR3 sequence reads: CASSRDRVPYEQYF. Here the CDR3 DNA reads TGTGCCAGCAGTCGGGACAGGGTCCCCTACGAGCAGTACTTC.

V usage is TRBV19 and J usage is TRBJ2-6; no clear D. This CDR3 is 14 amino acids long. Germline V gene sequence: CDR1 LNHDA, CDR2 SQIVND (reference sequence). The V gene lost 3 bases and the J gene lost 1 base, with 4 bases spanning the gap. For the CDR3, the DNA is TGTGCCAGTAGTATTAAATCTGGGGCCAACGTCCTGACTTTC. Its translation is CASSIKSGANVLTF.